This T cell receptor (beta chain) was observed in a study of T cells in Graves' hyperthyroidism and ophthalmopathy. Germline V gene sequence: CDR1 GTSNPN, CDR2 SVGIG (reference sequence). The CDR3 consists of 13 residues. With 0 bases removed from V and 8 bases from J, the gap between germline ends came to 13 bases. RNA transcripts served as the template for amplifying TCR beta CDR3 regions. A first-round RT-PCR of the TCR CDR3 used the HTBI primer set. TCRdb fed the multiplex PCR reads into MiXCR, producing one record per CDR3 protein. This table holds over 650,000 distinct CDR3 sequences, 16% found once. Pregnant or lactating patients were excluded, as were those with uncontrolled infection or other autoimmune disease. An approximately 10 ml volume of fresh peripheral blood provided the PBMCs. This clonotype was seen a few times. The antigen remains undetermined. Study findings and constraints: Blood also carried most thyroid clonotypes expanded above 0.001. Ophthalmopathy was told apart from stable hyperthyroidism by a 13 V-J model.

This clonotype was obtained from a man between 18 and 35 years old with Graves' hyperthyroidism. V and J are TRBV30 and TRBJ1-2; D is undetermined. The specimen was blood. The CDR3 spells CAWSVKAGIGYTF. In nucleotides, the CDR3 is TGTGCCTGGAGTGTAAAGGCGGGGATCGGCTACACCTTC.